This T cell receptor (beta chain) appears in the sequencing data of a study of blood T cell repertoires in COVID-19. Study context: The samples span acute and convalescent COVID-19 from the United States, Italy and Spain.

CDR1 and CDR2 from the germline V gene are SGHNT and YYREEE (reference sequence). The CDR3 covers 13 residues. Trimming cost V 3 bases and J 2 bases, with 8 bases left between them. Method: immunoSEQ multiplex PCR; TCRdb's copy keeps in-frame clones and lacks some. This sample yields 150,000 or so clones, of which over 70% are seen a single time; around 5% belongs to the top ten. V is TRBV5-4 and J is TRBJ2-5; no clear D. The source is a man in his 70s who had been exposed to COVID-19. Sequencing was performed on PBMCs or T cells enriched from blood (not recorded which). The CDR3 reads CASSSEWQETQYF. CDR3 coding DNA: TGTGCCAGCAGCTCGGAGTGGCAAGAGACCCAGTACTTC.